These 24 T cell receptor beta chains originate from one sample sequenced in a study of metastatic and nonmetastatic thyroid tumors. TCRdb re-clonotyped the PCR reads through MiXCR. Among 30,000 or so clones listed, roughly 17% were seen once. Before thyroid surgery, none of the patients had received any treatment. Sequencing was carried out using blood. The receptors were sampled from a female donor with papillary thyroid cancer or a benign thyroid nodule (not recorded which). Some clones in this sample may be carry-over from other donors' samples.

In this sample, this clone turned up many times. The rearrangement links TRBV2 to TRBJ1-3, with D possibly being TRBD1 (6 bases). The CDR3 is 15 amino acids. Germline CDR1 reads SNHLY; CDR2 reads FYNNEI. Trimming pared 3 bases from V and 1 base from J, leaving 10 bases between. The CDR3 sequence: CASSDHRVSGNTIYF. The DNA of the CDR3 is TGTGCCAGCAGTGACCACAGGGTGTCTGGAAACACCATATATTTT.

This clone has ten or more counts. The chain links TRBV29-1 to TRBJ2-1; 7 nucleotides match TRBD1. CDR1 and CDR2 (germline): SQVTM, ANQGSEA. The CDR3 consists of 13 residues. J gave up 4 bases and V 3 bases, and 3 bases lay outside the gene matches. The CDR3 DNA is TGCAGCGTTGAGGGGACAGATTACAATGAGCAGTTCTTC. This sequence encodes CSVEGTDYNEQFF.

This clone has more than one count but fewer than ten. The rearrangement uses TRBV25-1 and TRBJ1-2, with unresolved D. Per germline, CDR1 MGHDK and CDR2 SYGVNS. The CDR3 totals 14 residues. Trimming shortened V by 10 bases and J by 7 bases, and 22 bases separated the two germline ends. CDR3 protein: CAIIPNAPGSGYTF. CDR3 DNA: TGTGCCATCATTCCCAACGCCCCCGGGTCTGGCTACACCTTC.

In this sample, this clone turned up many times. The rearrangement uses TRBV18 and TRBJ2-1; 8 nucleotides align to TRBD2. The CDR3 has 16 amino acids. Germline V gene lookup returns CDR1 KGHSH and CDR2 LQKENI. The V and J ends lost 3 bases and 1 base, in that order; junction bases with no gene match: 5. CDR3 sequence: CASSPSGGRSYNEQFF. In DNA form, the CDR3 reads TGTGCCAGCTCACCCTCTGGCGGGAGGTCCTACAATGAGCAGTTCTTC. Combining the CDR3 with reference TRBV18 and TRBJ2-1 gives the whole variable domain NAGVMQNPRHLVRRRGQEARLRCSPMKGHSHVYWYRQLPEEGLKFMVYLQKENIIDESGMPKERFSAEFPKEGPSILRIQQVVRGDSAAYFCASSPSGGRSYNEQFFGPGTRLTVL.

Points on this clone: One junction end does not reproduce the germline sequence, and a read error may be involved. The CDR3 reads CASILGTSGRADEQFF. CDR3 nucleotide sequence: TGTGCCAGCATCTTAGGGACTAGCGGGAGGGCCGATGAGCAGTTCTTC. This chain connects TRBV11-2 to TRBJ2-1; TRBD2 matches at 16 bases. Germline V gives CDR1 SGHAT, CDR2 FQNNGV. The CDR3 is 16 amino acids.

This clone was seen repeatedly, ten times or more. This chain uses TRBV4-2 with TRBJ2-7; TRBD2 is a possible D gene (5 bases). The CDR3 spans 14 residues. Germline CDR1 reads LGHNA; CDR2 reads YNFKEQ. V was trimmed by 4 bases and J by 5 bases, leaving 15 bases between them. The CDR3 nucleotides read TGTGCCAGCAGCCCCCGCGGGCCCAAGGACGAGCAGTACTTC. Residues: CASSPRGPKDEQYF.

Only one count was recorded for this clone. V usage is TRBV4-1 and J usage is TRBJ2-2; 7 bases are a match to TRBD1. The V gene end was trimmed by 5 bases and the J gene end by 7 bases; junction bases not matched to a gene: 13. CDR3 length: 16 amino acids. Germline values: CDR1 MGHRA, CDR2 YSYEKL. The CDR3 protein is CASSGSRQGWSGELFF. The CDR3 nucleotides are TGCGCCAGCAGCGGATCAAGACAGGGCTGGAGCGGGGAGCTGTTTTTT.

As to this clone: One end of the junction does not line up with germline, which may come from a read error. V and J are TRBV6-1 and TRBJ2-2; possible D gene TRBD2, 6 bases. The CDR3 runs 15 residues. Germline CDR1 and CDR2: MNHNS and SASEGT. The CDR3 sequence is CASSEAAGRSWELFF. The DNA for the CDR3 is TGTGCCAGCAGTGAAGCGGCAGGGAGGTCCTGGGAGCTTTTTTTT.

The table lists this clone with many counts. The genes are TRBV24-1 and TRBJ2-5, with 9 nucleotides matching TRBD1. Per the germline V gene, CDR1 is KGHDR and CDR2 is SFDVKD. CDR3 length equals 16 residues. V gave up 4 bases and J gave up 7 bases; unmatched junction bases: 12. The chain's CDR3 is CATSETPGTGLGTQYF. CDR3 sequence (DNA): TGTGCCACCAGTGAAACACCCGGGACAGGGTTGGGGACCCAGTACTTC.

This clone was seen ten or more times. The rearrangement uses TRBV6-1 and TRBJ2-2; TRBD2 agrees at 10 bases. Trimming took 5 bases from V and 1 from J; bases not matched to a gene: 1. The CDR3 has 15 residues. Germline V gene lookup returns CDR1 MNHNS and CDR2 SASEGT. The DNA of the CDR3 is TGTGCCAGCAGTTGGACTAGCGGGAACACCGGGGAGCTGTTTTTT. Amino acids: CASSWTSGNTGELFF.

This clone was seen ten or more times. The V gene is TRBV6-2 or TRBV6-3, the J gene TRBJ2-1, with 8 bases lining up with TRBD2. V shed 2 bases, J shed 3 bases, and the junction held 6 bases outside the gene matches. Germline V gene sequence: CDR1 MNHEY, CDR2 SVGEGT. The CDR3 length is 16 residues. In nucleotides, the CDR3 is TGTGCCAGCAGTTACCGCCCCACTAGCGGCTACAATGAGCAGTTCTTC. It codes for CASSYRPTSGYNEQFF.

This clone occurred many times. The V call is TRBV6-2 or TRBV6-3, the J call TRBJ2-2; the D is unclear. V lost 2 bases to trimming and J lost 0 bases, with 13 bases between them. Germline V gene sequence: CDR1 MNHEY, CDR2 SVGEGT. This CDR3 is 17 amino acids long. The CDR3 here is CASSYGSGRANTGELFF. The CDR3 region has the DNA TGTGCCAGCAGTTACGGCTCTGGGCGCGCGAACACCGGGGAGCTGTTTTTT.

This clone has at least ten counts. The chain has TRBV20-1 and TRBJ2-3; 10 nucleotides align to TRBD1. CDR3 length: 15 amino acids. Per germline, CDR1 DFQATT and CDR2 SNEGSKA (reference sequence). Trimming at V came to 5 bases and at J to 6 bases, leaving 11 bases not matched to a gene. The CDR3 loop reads CSAPVGQGTPDTQYF. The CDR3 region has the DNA TGCAGTGCTCCGGTGGGACAGGGGACGCCCGATACGCAGTATTTT.

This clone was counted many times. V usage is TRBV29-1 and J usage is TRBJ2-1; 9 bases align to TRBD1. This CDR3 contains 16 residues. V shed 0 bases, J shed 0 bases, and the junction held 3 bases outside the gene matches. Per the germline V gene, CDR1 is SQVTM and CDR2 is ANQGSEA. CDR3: CSVEETGGLSYNEQFF. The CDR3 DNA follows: TGCAGCGTTGAAGAGACAGGGGGTCTCTCCTACAATGAGCAGTTCTTC.

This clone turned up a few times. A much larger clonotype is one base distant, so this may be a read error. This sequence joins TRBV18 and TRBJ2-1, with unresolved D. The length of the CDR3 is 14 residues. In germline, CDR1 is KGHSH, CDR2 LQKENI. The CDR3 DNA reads TGTGCCAGCTCACCAAGTGCAGGTTACAATGAGCAGTCCTTC. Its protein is CASSPSAGYNEQSF.

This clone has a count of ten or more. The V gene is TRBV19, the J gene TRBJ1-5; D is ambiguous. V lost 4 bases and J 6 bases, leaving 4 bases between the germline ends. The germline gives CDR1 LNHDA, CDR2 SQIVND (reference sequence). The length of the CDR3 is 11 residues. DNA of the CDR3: TGTGCCAGTAGTAGTTTTCAGCCCCAGCATTTT. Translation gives CASSSFQPQHF.

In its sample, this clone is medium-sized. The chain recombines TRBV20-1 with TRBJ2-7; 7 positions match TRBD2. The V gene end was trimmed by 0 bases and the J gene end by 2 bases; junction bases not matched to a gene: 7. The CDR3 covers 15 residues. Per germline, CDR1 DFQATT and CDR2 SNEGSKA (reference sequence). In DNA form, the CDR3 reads TGCAGTGCTAGAGATATACGGGAGGCCGCCTACGAGCAGTACTTC. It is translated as CSARDIREAAYEQYF.

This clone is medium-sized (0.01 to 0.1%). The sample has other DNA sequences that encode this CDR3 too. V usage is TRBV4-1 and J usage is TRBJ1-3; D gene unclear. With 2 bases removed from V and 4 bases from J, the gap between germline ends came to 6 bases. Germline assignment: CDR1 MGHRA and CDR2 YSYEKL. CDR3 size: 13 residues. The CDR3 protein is CASSQTRGNTIYF. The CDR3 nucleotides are TGCGCCAGCAGCCAAACAAGGGGAAACACCATATATTTT.

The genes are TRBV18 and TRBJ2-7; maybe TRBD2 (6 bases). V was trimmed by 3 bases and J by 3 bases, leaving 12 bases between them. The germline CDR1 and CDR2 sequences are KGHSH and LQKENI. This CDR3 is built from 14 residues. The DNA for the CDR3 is TGTGCCAGCTCACCGGGACTGGCGAACTACGAGCAGTACTTC. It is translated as CASSPGLANYEQYF.

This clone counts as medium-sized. The CDR3, as DNA: TGCGCCAGCAGCACGGGACATCTAGCTTCCAACTATGGCTACACCTTC. It is translated as CASSTGHLASNYGYTF. This chain uses TRBV5-1 with TRBJ1-2; possibly TRBD1 for D (6 bases). Trimming left V 4 bases short and J 2 bases short, with 18 bases between. The CDR3 runs to 16 residues. In germline, CDR1 is SGHRS, CDR2 YFSETQ.

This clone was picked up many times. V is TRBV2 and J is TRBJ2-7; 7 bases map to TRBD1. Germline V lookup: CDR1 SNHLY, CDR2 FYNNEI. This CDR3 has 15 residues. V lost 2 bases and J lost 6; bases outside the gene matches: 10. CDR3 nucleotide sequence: TGTGCCAGCAGTGAACTTGGAGACAGGGTTTTCGAGCAGTACTTC. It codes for CASSELGDRVFEQYF.

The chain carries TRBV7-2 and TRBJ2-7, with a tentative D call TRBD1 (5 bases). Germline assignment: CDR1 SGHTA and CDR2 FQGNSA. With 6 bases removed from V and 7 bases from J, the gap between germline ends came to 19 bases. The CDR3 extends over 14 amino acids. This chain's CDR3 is CASRGKIIAGEQYF. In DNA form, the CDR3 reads TGTGCCAGCAGGGGAAAGATCATAGCAGGGGAGCAGTACTTC.

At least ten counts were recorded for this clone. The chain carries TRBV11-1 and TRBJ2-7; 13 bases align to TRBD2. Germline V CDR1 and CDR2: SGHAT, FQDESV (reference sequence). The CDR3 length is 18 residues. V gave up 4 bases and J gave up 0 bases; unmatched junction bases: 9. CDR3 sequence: CASSWTSGSLPPSYEQYF. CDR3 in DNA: TGTGCCAGCAGCTGGACTAGCGGGAGCCTACCCCCCTCCTACGAGCAGTACTTC.

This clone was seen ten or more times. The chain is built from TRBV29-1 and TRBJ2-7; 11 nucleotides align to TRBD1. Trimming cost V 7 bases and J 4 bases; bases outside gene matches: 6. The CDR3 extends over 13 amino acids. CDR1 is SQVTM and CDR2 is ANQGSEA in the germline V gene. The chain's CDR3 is CSGRGQGGYEQYF. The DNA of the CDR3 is TGCAGCGGCCGGGGACAGGGGGGATACGAGCAGTACTTC.